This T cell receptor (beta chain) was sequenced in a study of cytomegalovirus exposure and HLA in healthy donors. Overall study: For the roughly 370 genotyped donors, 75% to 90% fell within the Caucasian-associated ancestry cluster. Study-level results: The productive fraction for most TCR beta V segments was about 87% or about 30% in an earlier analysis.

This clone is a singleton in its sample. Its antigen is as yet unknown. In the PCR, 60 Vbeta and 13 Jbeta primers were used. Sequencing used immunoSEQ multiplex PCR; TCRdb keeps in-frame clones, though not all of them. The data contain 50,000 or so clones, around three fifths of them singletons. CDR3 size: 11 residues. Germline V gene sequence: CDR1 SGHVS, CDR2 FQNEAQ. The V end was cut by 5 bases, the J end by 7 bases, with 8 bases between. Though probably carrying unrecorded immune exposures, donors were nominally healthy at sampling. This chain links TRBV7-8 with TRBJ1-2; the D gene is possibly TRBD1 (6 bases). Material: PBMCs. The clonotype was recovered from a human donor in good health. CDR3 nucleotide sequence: TGTGCCAGCAGCACAGGGTGTGGCTACACCTTC. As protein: CASSTGCGYTF.